One and the same sample provided the 14 T cell receptor beta chains below, sequenced in a study of blood T cells in healthy people across ages. Combining a sample-barcoded 5' primer with a J-beta primer mix, a second PCR ran for roughly 7 to 11 cycles. TCRdb re-derived calls from the 5' RACE reads in MiXCR, one entry per CDR3 protein. The table has roughly 800,000 distinct CDR3 sequences, 58% seen once. Sequencing was carried out using blood. These receptors were collected from a man between 25 and 39 years old in good health.

The J gene is TRBJ2-5, the V gene TRBV27; no firm D call. Between the trimmed V and J ends, which lost 5 bases and 4 bases, there was a span of 14 bases. Germline lookup yields CDR1 MNHEY and CDR2 SMNVEV (reference sequence). This CDR3 spans 14 amino acids. The CDR3 sequence: CASSPGPDGETQYF. The CDR3 DNA is TGTGCCAGCAGTCCCGGGCCCGACGGAGAGACCCAGTACTTC.

The V call is TRBV4-2, the J call TRBJ2-7; perhaps TRBD2 as D (6 bases). Germline assignment: CDR1 LGHNA and CDR2 YNFKEQ. V was cut by 0 bases and J by 2 bases, with 11 bases left in between. The CDR3 covers 15 residues. The CDR3 nucleotides read TGTGCCAGCAGCCAAGATACTAGGACTACCTACGAGCAGTACTTC. Translated, it gives CASSQDTRTTYEQYF.

The chain's CDR3 is CASSLEAGYRGYTF. CDR3 nucleotides: TGCGCCAGCAGCTTGGAGGCAGGGTACCGTGGCTACACCTTC. V gene TRBV5-1 combines with J gene TRBJ1-2; D may be TRBD1 (5 bases). CDR1 SGHRS and CDR2 YFSETQ come from the germline V gene. The CDR3 has 14 residues. The ends were cut back, 0 bases at V and 7 bases at J, with 13 bases in the middle.

The chain links TRBV7-2 to TRBJ2-7, with 11 bases identical to TRBD1. Germline CDR1 reads SGHTA; CDR2 reads FQGNSA. V shed 2 bases, J shed 0 bases, and the junction held 6 bases outside the gene matches. This CDR3 has 17 residues. The CDR3 DNA reads as TGTGCCAGCAGCTTACGGACAGGGGGCGGACTCTCCTACGAGCAGTACTTC. It is translated as CASSLRTGGGLSYEQYF. Full variable domain (missing parts from reference TRBV7-2 and TRBJ2-7): GAGVSQSPSNKVTEKGKDVELRCDPISGHTALYWYRQSLGQGLEFLIYFQGNSAPDKSGLPSDRFSAERTGGSVSTLTIQRTQQEDSAVYLCASSLRTGGGLSYEQYFGPGTRLTVT.

Written as DNA, the CDR3 is TGCAGCGTTGCTAAGACCCTGGATCTGAACACTGAAGCTTTCTTT. Amino acid sequence: CSVAKTLDLNTEAFF. V gene TRBV29-1 combines with J gene TRBJ1-1, with no clear D. Germline lookup yields CDR1 SQVTM and CDR2 ANQGSEA. Between the trimmed V and J ends, which lost 4 bases and 0 bases, there was a span of 15 bases. The length of the CDR3 is 15 residues.

This chain links TRBV29-1 with TRBJ2-3; 12 positions match TRBD2. The CDR3 extends over 17 amino acids. Unmatched junction bases numbered 14, after V lost 5 bases and J lost 5 bases. Germline V CDR1 and CDR2: SQVTM, ANQGSEA. The CDR3: CSVLTPLAGGPQDTQYF. In DNA, the CDR3 is TGCAGCGTTTTAACTCCTCTAGCGGGAGGGCCTCAAGATACGCAGTATTTT.

This clonotype was counted once. This CDR3 reads CASSRTLATDTQYF. Here the CDR3 DNA reads TGTGCCAGCAGCAGGACCCTGGCGACGGATACGCAGTATTTT. The chain recombines TRBV7-9 with TRBJ2-3, with D unclear. There are 14 residues in the CDR3. Germline V gives CDR1 SEHNR, CDR2 FQNEAQ (reference sequence). V lost 5 bases, J lost 6 bases, and 15 bases lay in between.

The chain carries TRBV5-8 and TRBJ1-2; 8 nucleotides match TRBD1. Germline CDR1 reads SGHTS; CDR2 reads YDEGEE. Germline trimming cut 5 bases from V and 0 bases from J; bases unmatched to any gene: 3. The CDR3 runs to 14 residues. For the CDR3, the DNA is TGTGCCAGCAGGCAACAGGGGGCTAACTATGGCTACACCTTC. Translated, it gives CASRQQGANYGYTF. Together with reference TRBV5-8 and TRBJ1-2, the CDR3 gives the full variable domain: EAGVTQSPTHLIKTRGQQATLRCSPISGHTSVYWYQQALGLGLQFLLWYDEGEERNRGNFPPRFSGRQFPNYSSELNVNALELEDSALYLCASRQQGANYGYTFGSGTRLTVV.

The V and J genes are TRBV24-1 and TRBJ2-5, with unresolved D. The CDR3 consists of 14 residues. Per germline, CDR1 KGHDR and CDR2 SFDVKD. Trimming took 2 bases from V and 11 from J, leaving 17 bases between them. The CDR3 DNA is TGTGCCACCAGTGATTCGTCGAAGCGAGGAGAGCAGTACTTC. It codes for CATSDSSKRGEQYF.

The V gene is TRBV5-1, the J gene TRBJ1-1, with a tentative D call TRBD1 (5 bases). There are 14 residues in the CDR3. Germline lookup yields CDR1 SGHRS and CDR2 YFSETQ. The ends were cut back, 8 bases at V and 4 bases at J, with 18 bases in the middle. The CDR3 spells CASATQGTSTEAFF. DNA for the CDR3: TGCGCCAGTGCCACCCAGGGTACGAGCACTGAAGCTTTCTTT.

This clonotype was picked up a small number of times. This chain uses TRBV6-2 or TRBV6-3 with TRBJ2-7; D remains unclear. Germline values: CDR1 MNHEY, CDR2 SVGEGT. This CDR3 comprises 14 residues. V lost 6 bases to trimming and J lost 0 bases, with 12 bases between them. This CDR3 reads CASSPSMGSYEQYF. The CDR3 DNA sequence: TGTGCCAGCAGCCCGTCCATGGGCTCCTACGAGCAGTACTTC.

The genes are TRBV7-9 and TRBJ1-2; 8 bases are shared with TRBD1. The CDR3 sequence is 13 residues long. Germline V lookup: CDR1 SEHNR, CDR2 FQNEAQ (reference sequence). With V trimmed by 6 bases and J by 3 bases, 3 bases remained unmatched. The CDR3 spells CASRGQADYGYTF. The CDR3 nucleotides read TGTGCCAGCAGGGGACAGGCGGACTATGGCTACACCTTC. Complete variable domain (other parts from reference TRBV7-9 and TRBJ1-2): DTGVSQNPRHKITKRGQNVTFRCDPISEHNRLYWYRQTLGQGPEFLTYFQNEAQLEKSRLLSDRFSAERPKGSFSTLEIQRTEQGDSAMYLCASRGQADYGYTFGSGTRLTVV.

This clonotype showed up just a few times. The chain joins TRBV29-1 to TRBJ2-5; 7 nucleotides line up with TRBD1. V lost 7 bases and J lost 0; bases outside the gene matches: 5. Germline CDR1 SQVTM, CDR2 ANQGSEA. CDR3 length: 13 amino acids. CDR3 bases: TGCAGCGCACAAGGGACAGACCAAGAGACCCAGTACTTC. Translation gives CSAQGTDQETQYF.

In this sample, this clonotype turned up a few times. The chain combines TRBV7-3 with TRBJ2-7; TRBD2 agrees at 7 bases. V dropped 1 base and J dropped 2; count of bases not matched to a gene: 5. CDR3 length: 15 residues. Germline V gene sequence: CDR1 SGHTA, CDR2 FQGTGA. CDR3 coding DNA: TGTGCCAGCAGCTTAAGGGGGGGACTCGCCTACGAGCAGTACTTC. This encodes CASSLRGGLAYEQYF. Combining the CDR3 with reference TRBV7-3 and TRBJ2-7 gives the whole variable domain GAGVSQTPSNKVTEKGKYVELRCDPISGHTALYWYRQSLGQGPEFLIYFQGTGAADDSGLPNDRFFAVRPEGSVSTLKIQRTERGDSAVYLCASSLRGGLAYEQYFGPGTRLTVT.